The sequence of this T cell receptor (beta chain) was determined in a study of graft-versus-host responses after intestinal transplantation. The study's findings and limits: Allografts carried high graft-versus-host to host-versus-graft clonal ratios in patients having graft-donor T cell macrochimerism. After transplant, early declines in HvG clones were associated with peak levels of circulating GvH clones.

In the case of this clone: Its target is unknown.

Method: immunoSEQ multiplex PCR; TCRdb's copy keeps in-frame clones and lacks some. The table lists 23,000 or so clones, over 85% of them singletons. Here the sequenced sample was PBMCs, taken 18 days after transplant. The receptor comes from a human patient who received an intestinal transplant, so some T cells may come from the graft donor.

CDR3 nucleotide sequence: TGTGCCTGGAGTTCAGGGAGTGGGGAAGGCTACACCTTC. Its translation: CAWSSGSGEGYTF. The chain recombines TRBV30 with TRBJ1-2; TRBD1 might be the D (5 bases). From germline, CDR1 is GTSNPN and CDR2 SVGIG (reference sequence). The V end was cut by 2 bases, the J end by 8 bases, with 15 bases between. This CDR3 spans 13 amino acids.